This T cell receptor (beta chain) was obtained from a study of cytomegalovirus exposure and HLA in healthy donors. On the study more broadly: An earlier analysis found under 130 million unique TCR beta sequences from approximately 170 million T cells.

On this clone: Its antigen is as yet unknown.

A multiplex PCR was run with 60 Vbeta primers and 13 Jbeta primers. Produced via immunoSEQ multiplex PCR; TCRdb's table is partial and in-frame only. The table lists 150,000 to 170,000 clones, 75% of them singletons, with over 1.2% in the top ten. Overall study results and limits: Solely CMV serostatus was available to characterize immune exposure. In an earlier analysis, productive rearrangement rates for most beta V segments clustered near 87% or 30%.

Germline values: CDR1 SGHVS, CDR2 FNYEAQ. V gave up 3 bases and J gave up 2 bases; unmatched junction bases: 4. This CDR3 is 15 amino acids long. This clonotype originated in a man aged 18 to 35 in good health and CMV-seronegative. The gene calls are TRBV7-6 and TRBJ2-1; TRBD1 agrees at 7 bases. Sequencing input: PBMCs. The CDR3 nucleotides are TGTGCCAGCAGCTTCACAGGGGAGACCTACAATGAGCAGTTCTTC. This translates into CASSFTGETYNEQFF.